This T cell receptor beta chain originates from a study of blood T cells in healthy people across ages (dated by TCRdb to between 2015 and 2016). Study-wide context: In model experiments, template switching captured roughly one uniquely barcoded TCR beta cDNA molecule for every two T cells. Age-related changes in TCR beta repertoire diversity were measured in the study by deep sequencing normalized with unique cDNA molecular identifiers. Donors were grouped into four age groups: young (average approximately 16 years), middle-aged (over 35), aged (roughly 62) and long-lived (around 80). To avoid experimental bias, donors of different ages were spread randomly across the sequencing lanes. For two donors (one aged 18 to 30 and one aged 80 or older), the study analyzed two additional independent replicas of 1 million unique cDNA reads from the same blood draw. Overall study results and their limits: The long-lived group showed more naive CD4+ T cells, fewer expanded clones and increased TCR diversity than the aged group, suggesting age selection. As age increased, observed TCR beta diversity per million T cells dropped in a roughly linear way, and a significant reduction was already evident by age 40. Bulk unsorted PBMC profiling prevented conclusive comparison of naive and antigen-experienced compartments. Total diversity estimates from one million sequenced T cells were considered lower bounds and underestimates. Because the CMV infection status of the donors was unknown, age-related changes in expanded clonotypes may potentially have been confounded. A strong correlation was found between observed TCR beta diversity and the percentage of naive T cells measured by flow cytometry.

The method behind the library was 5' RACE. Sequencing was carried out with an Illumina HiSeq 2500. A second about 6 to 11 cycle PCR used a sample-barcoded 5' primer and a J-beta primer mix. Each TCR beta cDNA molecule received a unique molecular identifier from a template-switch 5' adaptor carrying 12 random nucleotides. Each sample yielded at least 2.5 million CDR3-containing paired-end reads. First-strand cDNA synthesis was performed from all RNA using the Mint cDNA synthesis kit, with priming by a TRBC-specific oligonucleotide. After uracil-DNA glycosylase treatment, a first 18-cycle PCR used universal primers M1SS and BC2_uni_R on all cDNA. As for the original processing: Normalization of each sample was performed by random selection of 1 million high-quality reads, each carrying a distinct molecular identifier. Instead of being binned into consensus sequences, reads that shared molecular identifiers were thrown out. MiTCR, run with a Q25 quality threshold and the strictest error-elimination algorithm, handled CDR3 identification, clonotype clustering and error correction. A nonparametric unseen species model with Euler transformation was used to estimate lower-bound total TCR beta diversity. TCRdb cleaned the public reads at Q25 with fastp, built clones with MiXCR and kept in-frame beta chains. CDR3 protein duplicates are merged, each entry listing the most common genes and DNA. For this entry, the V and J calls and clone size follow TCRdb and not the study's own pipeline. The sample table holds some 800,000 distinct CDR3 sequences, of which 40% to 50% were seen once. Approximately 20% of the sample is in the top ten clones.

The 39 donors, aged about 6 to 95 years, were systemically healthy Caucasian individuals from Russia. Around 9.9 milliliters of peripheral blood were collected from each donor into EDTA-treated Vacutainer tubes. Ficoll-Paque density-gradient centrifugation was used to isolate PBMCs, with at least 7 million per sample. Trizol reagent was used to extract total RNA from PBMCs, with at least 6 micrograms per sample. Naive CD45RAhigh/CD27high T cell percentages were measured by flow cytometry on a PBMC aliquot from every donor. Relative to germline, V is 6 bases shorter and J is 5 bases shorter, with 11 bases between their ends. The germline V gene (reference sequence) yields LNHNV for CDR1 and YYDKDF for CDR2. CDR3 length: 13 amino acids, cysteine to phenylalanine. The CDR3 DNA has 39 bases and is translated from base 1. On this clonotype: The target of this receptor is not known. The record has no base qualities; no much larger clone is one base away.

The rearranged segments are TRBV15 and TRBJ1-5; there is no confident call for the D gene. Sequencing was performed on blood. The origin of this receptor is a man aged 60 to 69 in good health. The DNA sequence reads TGTGCCACCAGAAAAAGAGAGCATCAGCCCCAGCATTTT. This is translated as CATRKREHQPQHF.